These 15 T cell receptor beta chains were all obtained from the same sample, sequenced in a study of blood T cell repertoires in COVID-19. The protocol was immunoSEQ multiplex PCR, while the TCRdb copy is restricted to in-frame clones and leaves out a portion. The profile shows approximately 75,000 clones, more than 75% of them singletons. The specimen sequenced was peripheral blood. All receptors derive from a human donor in a cohort sampled during active COVID-19.

The gene calls are TRBV15 and TRBJ2-4, with D perhaps matching TRBD1 (5 bases). The CDR3 spans 17 residues. Germline loops: CDR1 LNHNV, CDR2 YYDKDF (reference sequence). V lost 1 base, J lost 3 bases, and 16 bases lay in between. CDR3 residues: CATSRVQTGLGKNIQYF. The CDR3, as DNA: TGTGCCACCAGCAGAGTTCAAACAGGCCTCGGCAAAAACATTCAGTACTTC.

The chain couples TRBV5-1 to TRBJ1-1; 7 bases are shared with TRBD1. The V segment lost 3 bases and the J segment 2 bases; nucleotides outside the gene matches: 7. The CDR3 is 15 residues long. Germline CDR1 reads SGHRS; CDR2 reads YFSETQ. DNA for the CDR3: TGCGCCAGCAGCTGGGGGGACAGACAAAACACTGAAGCTTTCTTT. This translates into CASSWGDRQNTEAFF.

The chain is built from TRBV29-1 and TRBJ2-2; TRBD1 matches 7 bases. CDR3 length equals 16 residues. CDR1 SQVTM and CDR2 ANQGSEA come from the germline V gene. Trimming took 5 bases from V and 4 from J; bases not matched to a gene: 13. DNA of the CDR3: TGCAGCGTTTACGGACAGGTCGGTTCGGCCACCGGGGAGCTGTTTTTT. It specifies CSVYGQVGSATGELFF.

This clone was seen once. The CDR3 coding sequence is TGCGCCAGCAGCCAAGATATAGTGGGACAGGGTGTCAACGGGGAGCTGTTTTTT. Amino acids: CASSQDIVGQGVNGELFF. This chain links TRBV4-3 with TRBJ2-2, with 9 bases fitting TRBD1. The trim removed 0 bases at V and 7 bases at J, leaving 12 bases unmatched. The V gene's germline CDR1 is LGHNA and CDR2 YSLEER. The CDR3 totals 18 residues.

V gene TRBV5-1 combines with J gene TRBJ2-3, with TRBD2 as a possible D gene (7 bases). The CDR3 runs 17 residues. Germline V CDR1 and CDR2: SGHRS, YFSETQ. V lost 5 bases and J lost 0, with 19 bases in between. The CDR3 DNA is TGCGCCAGCAGGTCGGGGGCTAGCGGCCCTAGCACAGATACGCAGTATTTT. It specifies CASRSGASGPSTDTQYF.

The V gene is TRBV7-2, the J gene TRBJ1-1; 7 nucleotides agree with TRBD1. This CDR3 has 15 amino acids. From germline, CDR1 is SGHTA and CDR2 FQGNSA. V shed 6 bases and J 7 bases; nucleotides not matched to a gene: 14. This CDR3 reads CASRYIPGTASEAFF. CDR3 coding DNA: TGTGCCAGCAGGTACATCCCCGGGACAGCAAGTGAAGCTTTCTTT.

The chain combines TRBV7-3 with TRBJ1-1, with unresolved D. The V gene lost 2 bases and the J gene lost 0 bases, with 7 bases spanning the gap. This CDR3 spans 14 amino acids. The germline gives CDR1 SGHTA, CDR2 FQGTGA. The CDR3 DNA reads TGTGCCAGCAGCTTAGGGCAGATGAACACTGAAGCTTTCTTT. Translation: CASSLGQMNTEAFF.

The chain joins TRBV5-1 to TRBJ2-2; D is possibly TRBD1 (5 bases). The CDR3 spans 15 residues. CDR1 is SGHRS, CDR2 YFSETQ, per germline. V lost 7 bases to trimming and J lost 1 base, with 14 bases between them. In nucleotides, the CDR3 is TGCGCCAGCGGTTTGGACACATTGAACACCGGGGAGCTGTTTTTT. The encoded protein is CASGLDTLNTGELFF.

In its sample, this clone was seen a few times. Other DNA sequences in this sample translate to the same CDR3. The chain employs TRBV7-3 and TRBJ1-6; 9 positions match TRBD1. The V segment lost 3 bases and the J segment 8 bases; nucleotides outside the gene matches: 8. This CDR3 has 16 residues. CDR1 is SGHTA, CDR2 FQGTGA, per germline. CDR3 bases: TGTGCCAGCAGCTTGGACCCGGGACAGGGCGATTCACCCCTCCACTTT. This sequence encodes CASSLDPGQGDSPLHF.

The V and J genes are TRBV28 and TRBJ1-2; TRBD1 agrees at 9 bases. With 10 bases clipped from V and 5 bases from J, the junction kept 5 bases outside the gene matches. Germline CDR1 and CDR2: MDHEN and SYDVKM. CDR3 length equals 12 residues. CDR3 sequence: CAIGQGTYGYTF. In DNA form, the CDR3 reads TGTGCCATCGGACAGGGGACTTATGGCTACACCTTC.

The rearrangement links TRBV3-1 (or the pseudogene TRBV3-2) to TRBJ2-6; D is undetermined. Deletions cut 6 bases from V and 0 bases from J, with 9 bases between. CDR1 is LGHDT and CDR2 is YNNKEL in the germline V gene (reference sequence). This CDR3 is 15 amino acids long. This chain's CDR3 is CASSQIISGANVLTF. The DNA of the CDR3 is TGTGCCAGCAGTCAAATTATCTCTGGGGCCAACGTCCTGACTTTC.

The chain joins TRBV5-1 to TRBJ2-1, with TRBD1 matching over 8 bases. J lost 6 bases, V lost 4 bases, and 18 bases had no gene match. Germline loops: CDR1 SGHRS, CDR2 YFSETQ. There are 18 residues in the CDR3. The CDR3 protein is CASSSTGRAPRGPNEQFF. The CDR3 nucleotides read TGCGCCAGCAGCAGTACGGGACGGGCTCCCAGGGGGCCCAATGAGCAGTTCTTC.

The CDR3 DNA reads TGTGCCAGTAGTCAGGACGTACGGGGTGACGGTCAGCCCCAGCATTTT. Protein sequence: CASSQDVRGDGQPQHF. This rearrangement joins TRBV19 to TRBJ1-5; D is ambiguous. CDR1 and CDR2 from the germline V gene are LNHDA and SQIVND (reference sequence). V lost 5 bases, J lost 6 bases, and 20 bases lay in between. This CDR3 comprises 16 residues.

The rearrangement links TRBV24-1 to TRBJ2-2; D gene ambiguous. Germline CDR1 KGHDR, CDR2 SFDVKD. V dropped 3 bases and J dropped 13 bases, with 14 bases sitting between them. There are 13 residues in the CDR3. The CDR3 spells CATSDLTNARLFF. CDR3 in DNA: TGTGCCACCAGTGATCTCACGAACGCCAGGCTGTTTTTT.

The genes are TRBV10-2 and TRBJ2-1; TRBD2 aligns across 13 bases. V trimming: 4 bases; J trimming: 9 bases; junction bases outside the gene matches: 6. The CDR3 runs 15 residues. Germline CDR1 reads WSHSY; CDR2 reads SAAADI. The CDR3, as DNA: TGCGCCAGCAGTGGGACTAGCGGGGGCCCAGCTGAGCAGTTCTTC. Its translation: CASSGTSGGPAEQFF.